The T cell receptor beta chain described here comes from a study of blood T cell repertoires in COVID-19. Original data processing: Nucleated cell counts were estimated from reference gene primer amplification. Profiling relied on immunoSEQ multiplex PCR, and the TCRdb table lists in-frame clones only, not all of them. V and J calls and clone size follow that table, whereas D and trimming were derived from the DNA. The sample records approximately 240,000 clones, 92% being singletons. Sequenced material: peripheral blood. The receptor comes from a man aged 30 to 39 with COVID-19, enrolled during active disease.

In DNA form, the CDR3 reads TGTGCCAGCGGGATATGGACACAAACGGCCCCTGAGACCCAGTACTTC. Residues: CASGIWTQTAPETQYF. The rearrangement uses TRBV27 and TRBJ2-5; D is perhaps TRBD1 (5 bases). The length of the CDR3 is 16 residues. Germline V gives CDR1 MNHEY, CDR2 SMNVEV (reference sequence). Trimming took off 8 bases at V and 5 bases at J, with 24 bases between the two ends.